A single sample is the source of the 5 T cell receptor beta chains below, sequenced in a study of neurological immune-mediated disorders. TCRdb re-analysed the 5' RACE reads in MiXCR, keeping a single row per CDR3 protein. The sample has around 16,000 distinct CDR3 sequences, approximately 15% seen once; the top ten hold around 15%. Sequenced material: PBMCs. Every receptor here comes from a man in his fifties or sixties with HTLV-1-associated myelopathy (HAM/TSP).

This clonotype was picked up many times. V and J are TRBV25-1 and TRBJ1-6; TRBD1 aligns across 10 bases. The CDR3 is 17 residues long. Germline V gene lookup returns CDR1 MGHDK and CDR2 SYGVNS. Germline trimming cut 6 bases from V and 6 bases from J; bases unmatched to any gene: 11. The CDR3: CASRQTGTGVFNSPLHF. The CDR3 DNA reads TGTGCCAGCAGACAAACCGGGACAGGGGTTTTTAATTCACCCCTCCACTTT.

This clonotype was picked up many times. The chain uses TRBV10-3 and TRBJ1-4, with 9 positions matching TRBD1. This CDR3 region has 14 residues. The germline CDR1 and CDR2 sequences are ENHRY and SYGVKD. V was pared by 4 bases and J by 8 bases, with 5 bases of the junction left unmatched. The CDR3 loop reads CAISAQGASEKLFF. The CDR3 region has the DNA TGTGCCATCAGTGCACAGGGGGCCTCGGAAAAACTGTTTTTT.

This clonotype was seen many times. This CDR3 is CAISESGILGNQPQHF. In DNA, the CDR3 is TGTGCCATCAGTGAGTCGGGCATCCTGGGCAATCAGCCCCAGCATTTT. This rearrangement joins TRBV10-3 to TRBJ1-5; no definite D call. The germline V gene has CDR1 ENHRY and CDR2 SYGVKD. This CDR3 spans 16 amino acids. V lost 0 bases and J 2 bases, leaving 11 bases between the germline ends.

The J gene is TRBJ1-4, the V gene TRBV27; TRBD1 aligns across 7 bases. The CDR3 runs to 15 residues. V shed 3 bases, J shed 10 bases, and the junction held 11 bases outside the gene matches. The germline V gene has CDR1 MNHEY and CDR2 SMNVEV (reference sequence). CDR3 protein: CASSFGGRGDGKLFF. The CDR3 nucleotides are TGTGCCAGCAGTTTTGGGGGCAGGGGGGATGGAAAACTGTTTTTT.

There are many counts of this clonotype. The rearrangement uses TRBV29-1 and TRBJ2-4; 12 nucleotides agree with TRBD1. Germline V gene lookup returns CDR1 SQVTM and CDR2 ANQGSEA. The junction had 5 bases not matched to a gene; V was cut back by 4 bases and J by 1 base. CDR3 length: 16 amino acids. CDR3 sequence: CSVAGQGAGAKNIQYF. In DNA, the CDR3 is TGCAGCGTTGCGGGACAGGGGGCGGGGGCCAAAAACATTCAGTACTTC.